This entry features one T cell receptor (beta chain) sequence. As yet, its antigen is unknown. The data stem from a study of shared clonotypes between healthy human individuals. Overall study findings and caveats: Among non-shared clonotypes, generation probabilities were lower than among those shared by all four donors.

The CDR3 sequence is 13 residues long. CDR1 SGHRS and CDR2 YFSETQ come from the germline V gene. Trimming shortened V by 4 bases and J by 12 bases, and 17 bases separated the two germline ends. Profiling relied on immunoSEQ multiplex PCR, and the TCRdb table lists in-frame clones only, not all of them. The sample comprises more than 2,000,000 clones, just over 90% of which are singletons, and about 0.41% rests with the top ten. J is TRBJ2-1 and V is TRBV5-1; TRBD2 is a possible D gene (5 bases). Sequenced input: naive CD4+ T cells from PBMCs. The sample's subset: CD45RA+ positively selected. This sequence originates from a man aged 18-30 years in good health. Some clones in this sample may be carry-over from other donors' samples. In nucleotides, the CDR3 is TGCGCCAGCAGCCCGGACTTGAGTGGTGGGCAGTTCTTC. Translation gives CASSPDLSGGQFF.